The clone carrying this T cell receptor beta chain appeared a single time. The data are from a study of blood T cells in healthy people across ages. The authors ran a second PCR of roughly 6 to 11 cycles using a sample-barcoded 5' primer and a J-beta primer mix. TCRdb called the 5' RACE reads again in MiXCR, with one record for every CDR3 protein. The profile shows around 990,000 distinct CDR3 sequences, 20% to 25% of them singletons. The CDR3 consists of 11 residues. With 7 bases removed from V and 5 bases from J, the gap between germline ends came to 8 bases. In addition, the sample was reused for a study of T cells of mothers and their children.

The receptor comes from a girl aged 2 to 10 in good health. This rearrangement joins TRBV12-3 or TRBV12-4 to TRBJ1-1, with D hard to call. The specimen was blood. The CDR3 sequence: CASMKVTEAFF. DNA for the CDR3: TGTGCCAGCATGAAGGTGACTGAAGCTTTCTTT.